This TCR beta chain was observed in a study of radiotherapy plus CTLA-4 blockade in lung cancer. Whole-study context: Disease control was seen in roughly 30% of patients, objective responses in 18%.

The study, taken as a whole, reports: Once radiotherapy plus ipilimumab had been given, TCR clones derived from tumor expanded in blood. Among reported predictors of response, early blood T cell clone dynamics with interferon-beta performed best.

A note on this clone: The antigen remains unidentified.

Repertoires were generated with immunoSEQ multiplex PCR, while TCRdb's copy carries only in-frame clones and drops some. The data hold approximately 28,000 clones, with about four fifths observed a single time. CTLA-4 blockade with ipilimumab, together with focal radiation, was given to patients with chemo-refractory metastatic non-small-cell lung cancer. Unmatched junction bases numbered 5, after V lost 0 bases and J lost 4 bases. In germline, CDR1 is LGHNA, CDR2 YSLEER. CDR3 size: 16 residues. The TCR originated in a human donor with non-small cell lung cancer that progressed on radiotherapy plus ipilimumab. The material was peripheral blood, obtained from a patient treated with radiotherapy plus ipilimumab. The genes are TRBV4-3 and TRBJ2-1; 8 nucleotides match TRBD2. CDR3 coding DNA: TGCGCCAGCAGCCAAGACCCGGGACTAGGGTACAATGAGCAGTTCTTC. Protein: CASSQDPGLGYNEQFF.